This TCR beta chain was retrieved from a study of neurological immune-mediated disorders. This clonotype has a count of ten or more. Its specificity is not known. Using its own MiXCR run on the 5' RACE reads, TCRdb lists one record per CDR3 protein. Of about 48,000 distinct CDR3 sequences listed, about a tenth are singletons. General study results and limits: None of the CDR3 amino acid sequences of expanded clones recurred across subjects, suggesting private repertoires in all groups.

The sequenced material came from PBMCs. The TCR was taken from a middle-aged woman with HTLV-1-associated myelopathy (HAM/TSP).

CDR3 nucleotide sequence: TGTGCCAGCAGTTCACAGGCGAACACTGAAGCTTTCTTT. Its protein product is CASSSQANTEAFF. The gene calls are TRBV6-5 and TRBJ1-1, with D perhaps TRBD1 (5 bases). Germline-derived CDR1 and CDR2 are MNHEY and SVGAGI. V lost 4 bases and J lost 1, with 7 bases in between. The CDR3 is 13 residues long.